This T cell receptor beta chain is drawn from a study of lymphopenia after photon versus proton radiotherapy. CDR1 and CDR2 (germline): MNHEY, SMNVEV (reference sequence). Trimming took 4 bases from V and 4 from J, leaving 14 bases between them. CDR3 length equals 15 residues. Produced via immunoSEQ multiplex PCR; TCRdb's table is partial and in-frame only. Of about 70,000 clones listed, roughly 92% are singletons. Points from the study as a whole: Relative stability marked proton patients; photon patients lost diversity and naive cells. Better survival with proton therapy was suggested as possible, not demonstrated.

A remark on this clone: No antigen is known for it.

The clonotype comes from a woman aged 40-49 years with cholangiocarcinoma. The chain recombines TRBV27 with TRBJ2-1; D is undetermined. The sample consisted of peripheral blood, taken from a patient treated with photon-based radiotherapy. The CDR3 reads CASSSESEIYNEQFF. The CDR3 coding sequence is TGTGCCAGCAGTTCGGAGTCGGAAATTTACAATGAGCAGTTCTTC.